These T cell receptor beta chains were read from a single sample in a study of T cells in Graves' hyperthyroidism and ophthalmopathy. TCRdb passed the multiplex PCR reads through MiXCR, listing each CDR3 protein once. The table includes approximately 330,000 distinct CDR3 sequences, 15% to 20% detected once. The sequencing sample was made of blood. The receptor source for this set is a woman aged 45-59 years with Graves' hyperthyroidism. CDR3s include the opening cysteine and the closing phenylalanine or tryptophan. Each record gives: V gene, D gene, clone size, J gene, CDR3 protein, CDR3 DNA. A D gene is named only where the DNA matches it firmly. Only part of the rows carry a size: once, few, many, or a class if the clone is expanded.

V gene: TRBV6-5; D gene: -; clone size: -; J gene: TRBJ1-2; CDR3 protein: CASSFRTGLGYTF; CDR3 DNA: TGTGCCAGCAGCTTCAGGACGGGTTTGGGCTACACCTTC
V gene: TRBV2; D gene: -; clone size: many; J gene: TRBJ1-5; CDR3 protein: CASSTGGGQPQHF; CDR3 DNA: TGTGCCAGCAGTACGGGGGGTGGTCAGCCCCAGCATTTT
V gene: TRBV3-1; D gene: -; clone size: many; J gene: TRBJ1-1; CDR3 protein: CASSAVSTEAFF; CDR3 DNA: TGTGCCAGCAGCGCAGTAAGCACTGAAGCTTTCTTT
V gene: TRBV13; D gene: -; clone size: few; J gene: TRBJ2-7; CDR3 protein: CASSIRHPGRVYEQYF; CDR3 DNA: TGTGCCAGCAGCATCAGACACCCCGGACGGGTATACGAGCAGTACTTC
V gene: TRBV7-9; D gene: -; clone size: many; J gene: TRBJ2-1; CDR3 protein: CASSLTGSLYNEQFF; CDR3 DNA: TGTGCCAGCAGCTTAACAGGGAGCCTATACAATGAGCAGTTCTTC
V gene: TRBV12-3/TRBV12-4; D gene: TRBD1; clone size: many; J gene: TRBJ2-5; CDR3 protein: CASSDRGKETQYF; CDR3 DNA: TGTGCCAGCTCCGACAGGGGGAAAGAGACCCAGTACTTC
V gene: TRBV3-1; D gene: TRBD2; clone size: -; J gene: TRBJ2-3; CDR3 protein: CASSHRLAGGYDTQYF; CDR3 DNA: TGTGCCAGCAGCCACCGACTAGCGGGAGGGTACGATACGCAGTATTTT
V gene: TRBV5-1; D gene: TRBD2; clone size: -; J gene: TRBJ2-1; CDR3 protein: CASSSWTSGILGEQFF; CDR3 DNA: TGCGCCAGCAGCTCGTGGACTAGCGGGATTCTCGGTGAGCAGTTCTTC
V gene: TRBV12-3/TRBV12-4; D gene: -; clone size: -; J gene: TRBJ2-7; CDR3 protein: CASSVQGREQYF; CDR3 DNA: TGTGCCAGCAGCGTTCAGGGGCGGGAACAGTACTTC
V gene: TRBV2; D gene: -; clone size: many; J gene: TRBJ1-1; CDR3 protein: CASRHGGRSAEINTEAFF; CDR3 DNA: TGTGCCAGCAGACACGGGGGGAGGTCCGCGGAAATAAACACTGAAGCTTTCTTT
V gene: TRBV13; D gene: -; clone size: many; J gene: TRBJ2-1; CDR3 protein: CASSLVRAYEQFF; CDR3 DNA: TGTGCCAGCAGCTTAGTCAGGGCTTATGAGCAGTTCTTC
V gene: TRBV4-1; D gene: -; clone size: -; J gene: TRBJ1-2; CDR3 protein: CASSQATERYGYTF; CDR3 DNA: TGTGCCAGCAGCCAAGCAACAGAAAGATATGGCTACACCTTC
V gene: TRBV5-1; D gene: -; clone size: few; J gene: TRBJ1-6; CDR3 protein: CASSLVPGNSPLHF; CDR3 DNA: TGCGCCAGCAGCTTGGTCCCAGGGAATTCACCCCTCCACTTT
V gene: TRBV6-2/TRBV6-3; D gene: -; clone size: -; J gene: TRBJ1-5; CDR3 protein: CASSYHSNQPQHF; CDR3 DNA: TGTGCCAGCAGTTATCATAGCAATCAGCCCCAGCATTTT
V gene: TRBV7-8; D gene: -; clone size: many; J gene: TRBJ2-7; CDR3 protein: CASSLGGLRGEQYF; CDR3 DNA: TGTGCCAGCAGCTTAGGGGGGTTGCGGGGTGAGCAGTACTTC
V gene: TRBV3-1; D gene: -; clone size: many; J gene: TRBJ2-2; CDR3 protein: CASSQAGDPNGLFF; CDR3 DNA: TGTGCCAGCAGCCAAGCGGGGGACCCGAACGGGCTGTTTTTT
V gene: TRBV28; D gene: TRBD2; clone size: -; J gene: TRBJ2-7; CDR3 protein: CASTRRLADYYEQYF; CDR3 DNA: TGTGCCAGCACCAGGCGCCTAGCGGATTACTACGAGCAGTACTTC
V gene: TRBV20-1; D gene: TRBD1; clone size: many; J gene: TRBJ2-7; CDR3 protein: CSANNGTEISYEQYF; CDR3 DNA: TGCAGTGCTAACAATGGGACAGAGATTTCCTACGAGCAGTACTTC
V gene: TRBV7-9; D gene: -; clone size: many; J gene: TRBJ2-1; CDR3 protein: CASSPAADNEQFF; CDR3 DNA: TGTGCCAGCAGCCCGGCGGCAGACAATGAGCAGTTCTTC
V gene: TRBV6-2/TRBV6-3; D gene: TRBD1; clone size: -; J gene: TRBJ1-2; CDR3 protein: CASRKDRDNYGYTF; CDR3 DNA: TGTGCCAGCAGAAAGGACAGGGACAACTATGGCTACACCTTC
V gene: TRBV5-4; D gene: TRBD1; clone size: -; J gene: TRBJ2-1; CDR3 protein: CASRTGQGNYNEQFF; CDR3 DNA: TGTGCCAGCAGGACTGGACAGGGAAACTACAATGAGCAGTTCTTC
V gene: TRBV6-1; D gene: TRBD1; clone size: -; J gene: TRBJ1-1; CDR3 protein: CASRPGQGENRNTEAFF; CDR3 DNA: TGTGCCAGCAGACCCGGACAGGGTGAAAATAGGAACACTGAAGCTTTCTTT
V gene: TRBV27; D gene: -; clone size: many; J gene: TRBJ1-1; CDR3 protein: CASSLSGAWTTEAFF; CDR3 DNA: TGTGCCAGCAGTTTATCGGGTGCGTGGACCACTGAAGCTTTCTTT
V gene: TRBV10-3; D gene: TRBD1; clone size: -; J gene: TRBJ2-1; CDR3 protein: CAIRTGADNEQFF; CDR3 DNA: TGTGCCATCAGGACAGGGGCCGACAATGAGCAGTTCTTC
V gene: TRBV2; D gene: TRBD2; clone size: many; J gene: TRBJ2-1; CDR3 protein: CASSGTSGSYNEQFF; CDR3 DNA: TGTGCCAGCAGTGGGACTAGCGGGAGCTACAATGAGCAGTTCTTC
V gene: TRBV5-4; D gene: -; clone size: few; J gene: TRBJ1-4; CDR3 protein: CASSTAAAANEKLFF; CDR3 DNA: TGTGCCAGCAGCACCGCGGCGGCGGCTAATGAAAAACTGTTTTTT
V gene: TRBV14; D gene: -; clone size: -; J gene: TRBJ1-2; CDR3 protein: CAGSQPPYTF; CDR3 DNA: TGTGCCGGCAGCCAACCCCCCTACACCTTC
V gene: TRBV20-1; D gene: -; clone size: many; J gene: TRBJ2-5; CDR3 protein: CSAGTWGETQYF; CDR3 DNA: TGCAGTGCAGGGACCTGGGGGGAGACCCAGTACTTC
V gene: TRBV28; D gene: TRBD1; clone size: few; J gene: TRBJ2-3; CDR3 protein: CASSFGFLGTGAGDTQYF; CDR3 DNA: TGTGCCAGCAGTTTTGGGTTTCTAGGGACAGGGGCTGGGGATACGCAGTATTTT
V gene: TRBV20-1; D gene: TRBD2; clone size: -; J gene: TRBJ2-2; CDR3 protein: CSASHGRADTGELFF; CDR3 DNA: TGCAGTGCTAGTCACGGGAGGGCCGACACCGGGGAGCTGTTTTTT
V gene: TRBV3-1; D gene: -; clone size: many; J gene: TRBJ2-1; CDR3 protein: CASSPAAVANEQFF; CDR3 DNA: TGTGCCAGCAGTCCCGCGGCAGTAGCCAATGAGCAGTTCTTC
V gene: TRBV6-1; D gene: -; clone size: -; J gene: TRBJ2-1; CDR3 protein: CASSEIRVGRNGRQFF; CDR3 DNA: TGTGCCAGCAGTGAAATAAGGGTGGGACGGAACGGTCGGCAGTTCTTC
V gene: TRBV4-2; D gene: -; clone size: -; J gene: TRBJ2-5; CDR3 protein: CASSPRDPQETQYF; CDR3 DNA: TGTGCCAGCAGCCCACGGGACCCCCAAGAGACCCAGTACTTC
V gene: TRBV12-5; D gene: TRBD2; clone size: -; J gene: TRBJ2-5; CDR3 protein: CASGGLADQETQYF; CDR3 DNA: TGTGCTAGTGGGGGACTAGCAGACCAAGAGACCCAGTACTTC
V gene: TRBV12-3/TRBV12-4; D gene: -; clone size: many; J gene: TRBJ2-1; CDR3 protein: CASSSRGEQFF; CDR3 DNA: TGTGCCAGCAGCTCCAGGGGTGAGCAGTTCTTC
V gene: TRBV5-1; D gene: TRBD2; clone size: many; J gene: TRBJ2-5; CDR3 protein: CASSLDPGGGRAETQYF; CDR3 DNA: TGCGCCAGCAGCTTAGATCCAGGCGGGGGGCGCGCGGAGACCCAGTACTTC
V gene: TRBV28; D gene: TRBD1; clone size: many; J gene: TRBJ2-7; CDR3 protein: CASTGQGAYEQYF; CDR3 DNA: TGTGCCAGCACGGGACAGGGGGCTTACGAGCAGTACTTC
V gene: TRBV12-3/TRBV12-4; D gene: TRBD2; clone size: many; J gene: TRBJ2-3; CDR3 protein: CASSSDHGGADTQYF; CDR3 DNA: TGTGCCAGCAGTTCCGATCATGGGGGGGCAGATACGCAGTATTTT
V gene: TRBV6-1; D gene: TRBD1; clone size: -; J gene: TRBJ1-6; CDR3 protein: CASAVRQGDNSPLHF; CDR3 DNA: TGTGCCAGCGCCGTTCGACAGGGTGATAATTCACCCCTCCACTTT
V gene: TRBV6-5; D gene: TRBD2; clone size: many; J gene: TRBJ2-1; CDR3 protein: CASSYSSSGSWYNEQFF; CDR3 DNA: TGTGCCAGCAGTTACTCATCCAGCGGGAGTTGGTACAATGAGCAGTTCTTC
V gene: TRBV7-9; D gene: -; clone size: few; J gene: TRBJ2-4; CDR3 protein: CASSPAGGAAKNIQYF; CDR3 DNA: TGTGCCAGCAGCCCCGCCGGGGGTGCAGCCAAAAACATTCAGTACTTC
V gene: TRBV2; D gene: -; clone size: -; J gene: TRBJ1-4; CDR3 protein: CASSTANEKLFF; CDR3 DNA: TGTGCCAGCAGTACCGCGAATGAAAAACTGTTTTTT
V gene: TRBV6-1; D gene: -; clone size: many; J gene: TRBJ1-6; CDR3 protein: CASSEQQRSPLHF; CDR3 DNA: TGTGCCAGCAGTGAACAGCAGCGCTCACCCCTCCACTTT
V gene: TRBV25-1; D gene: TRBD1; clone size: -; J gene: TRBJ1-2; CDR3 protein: CASSEAEWRGLYGYTF; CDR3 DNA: TGTGCCAGCAGTGAAGCGGAATGGAGGGGGCTCTATGGCTACACCTTC
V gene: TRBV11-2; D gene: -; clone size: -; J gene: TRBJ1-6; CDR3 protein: CASRSLRGNSPLHF; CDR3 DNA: TGTGCCAGCCGTTCGCTACGGGGGAATTCACCCCTCCACTTT
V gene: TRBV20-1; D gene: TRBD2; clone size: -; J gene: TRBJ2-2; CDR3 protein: CSARVVLAGAGGELFF; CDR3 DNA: TGCAGTGCTAGAGTGGTACTAGCGGGAGCGGGCGGGGAGCTGTTTTTT
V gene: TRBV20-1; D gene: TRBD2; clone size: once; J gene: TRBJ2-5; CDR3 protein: CSALRLAGGQETQYF; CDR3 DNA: TGCAGTGCGCTAAGACTAGCGGGGGGACAAGAGACCCAGTACTTC
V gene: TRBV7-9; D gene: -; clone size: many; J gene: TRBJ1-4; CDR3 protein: CASSTPNEKLFF; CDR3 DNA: TGTGCCAGCAGCACCCCTAATGAAAAACTGTTTTTT
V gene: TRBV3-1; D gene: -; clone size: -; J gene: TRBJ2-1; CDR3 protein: CASSQYRNEQFF; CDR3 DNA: TGTGCCAGCAGCCAATACCGCAATGAGCAGTTCTTC
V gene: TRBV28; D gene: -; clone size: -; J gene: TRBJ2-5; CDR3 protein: CASSHDKEWGHLQETQYF; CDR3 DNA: TGTGCCAGCAGCCATGACAAGGAATGGGGCCATCTCCAAGAGACCCAGTACTTC
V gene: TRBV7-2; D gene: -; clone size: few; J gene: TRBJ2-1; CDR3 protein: CASSLSSSGAYYNEQFF; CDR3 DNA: TGTGCCAGCAGCTTGTCCTCTTCGGGGGCCTACTACAATGAGCAGTTCTTC
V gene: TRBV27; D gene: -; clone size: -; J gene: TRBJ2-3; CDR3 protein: CASSFGRVADTQYF; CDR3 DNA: TGCGCCAGCAGCTTCGGCAGGGTCGCAGATACGCAGTATTTT
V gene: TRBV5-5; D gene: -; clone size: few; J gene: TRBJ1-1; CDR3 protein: CASSAAPDTEAFF; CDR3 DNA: TGTGCCAGCAGCGCGGCCCCGGACACTGAAGCTTTCTTT